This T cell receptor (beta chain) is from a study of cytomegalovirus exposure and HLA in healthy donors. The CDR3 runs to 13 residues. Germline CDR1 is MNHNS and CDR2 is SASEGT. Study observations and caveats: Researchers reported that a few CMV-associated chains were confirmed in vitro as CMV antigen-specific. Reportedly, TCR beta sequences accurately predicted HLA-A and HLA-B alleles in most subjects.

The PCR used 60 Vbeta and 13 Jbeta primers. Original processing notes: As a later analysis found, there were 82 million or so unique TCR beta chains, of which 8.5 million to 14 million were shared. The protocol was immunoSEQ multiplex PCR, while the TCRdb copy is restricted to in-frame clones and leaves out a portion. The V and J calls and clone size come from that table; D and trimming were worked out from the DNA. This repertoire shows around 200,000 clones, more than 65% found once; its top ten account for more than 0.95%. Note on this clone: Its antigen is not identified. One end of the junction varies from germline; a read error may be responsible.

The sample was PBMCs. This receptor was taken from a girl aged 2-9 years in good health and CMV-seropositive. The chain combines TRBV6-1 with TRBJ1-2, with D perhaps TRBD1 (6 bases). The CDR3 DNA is TGTGCCAGCGATCCGCAGGGGTCGAGGGGCTACCCCTTC. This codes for CASDPQGSRGYPF.